This T cell receptor (beta chain) came from a study of T cells in Graves' hyperthyroidism and ophthalmopathy. Study summary: Specimen type is peripheral blood, collected at initial diagnosis prior to any treatment.

The CDR3 runs 17 residues. Germline-derived CDR1 and CDR2 are SGHTA and FQGNSA. V was clipped by 0 bases and J by 2 bases; unmatched bases: 7. Researchers defined stable Graves' hyperthyroidism as no ophthalmopathy progression within 18 months. TCR beta CDR3 region amplification was performed from RNA transcripts. The HTBI primer set was used in a first-round RT-PCR of the TCR CDR3. TCRdb re-derived calls from the multiplex PCR reads in MiXCR, one entry per CDR3 protein. The sample records about 200,000 distinct CDR3 sequences, around 17% being singletons. The sequence derives from a woman in her forties or fifties with Graves' hyperthyroidism. This chain connects TRBV7-2 to TRBJ1-5, with 7 bases identical to TRBD1. The sample consisted of blood. CDR3 protein: CASSLALQGRGNQPQHF. CDR3 DNA: TGTGCCAGCAGCTTAGCGCTACAGGGGCGCGGCAATCAGCCCCAGCATTTT.